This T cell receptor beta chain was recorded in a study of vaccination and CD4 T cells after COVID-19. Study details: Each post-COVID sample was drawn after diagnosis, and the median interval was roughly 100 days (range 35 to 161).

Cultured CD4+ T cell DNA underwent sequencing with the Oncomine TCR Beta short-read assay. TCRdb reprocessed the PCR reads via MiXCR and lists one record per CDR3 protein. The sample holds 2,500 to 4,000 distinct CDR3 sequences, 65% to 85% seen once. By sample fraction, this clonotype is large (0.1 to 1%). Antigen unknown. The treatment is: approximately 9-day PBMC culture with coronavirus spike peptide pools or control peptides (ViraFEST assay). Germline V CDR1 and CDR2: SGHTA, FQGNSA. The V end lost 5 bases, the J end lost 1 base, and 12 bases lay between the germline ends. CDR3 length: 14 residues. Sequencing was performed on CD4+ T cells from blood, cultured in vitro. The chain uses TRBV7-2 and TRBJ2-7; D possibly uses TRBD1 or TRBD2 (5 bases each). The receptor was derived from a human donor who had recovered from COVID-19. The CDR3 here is CASSPGTGSYEQYF. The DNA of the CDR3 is TGTGCCAGCAGCCCAGGGACCGGTTCCTACGAGCAGTACTTC.